Each of the 12 T cell receptor beta chains below was sequenced from the same sample in a study. TCRdb used MiXCR to reprocess the RT-PCR reads, holding one entry per CDR3 protein. Seen here are more than 600,000 distinct CDR3 sequences, approximately 14% observed once, and the top ten hold 3% to 4.5%. Sequenced material: memory CD4+ T cells from blood. These receptors were taken from a female donor in good health, serving as a healthy control.

This clonotype was counted ten times or more. The chain joins TRBV6-5 to TRBJ1-3; 9 bases line up with TRBD1. CDR3 length: 16 amino acids. Germline V CDR1 and CDR2: MNHEY, SVGAGI. V shed 0 bases and J 3 bases; nucleotides not matched to a gene: 3. The CDR3 loop is CASSYSGQGYGNTIYF. In nucleotides, the CDR3 is TGTGCCAGCAGTTACTCGGGACAGGGCTATGGAAACACCATATATTTT.

CDR3 protein: CASIEGGRDNEQFF. The CDR3 region has the DNA TGTGCCAGCATCGAAGGTGGGAGGGACAATGAGCAGTTCTTC. The chain links TRBV2 to TRBJ2-1; 7 bases fit TRBD2. V shed 7 bases, J shed 5 bases, and the junction held 8 bases outside the gene matches. The germline gives CDR1 SNHLY, CDR2 FYNNEI. The CDR3 extends over 14 amino acids. Combining the CDR3 with reference TRBV2 and TRBJ2-1 gives the whole variable domain EPEVTQTPSHQVTQMGQEVILRCVPISNHLYFYWYRQILGQKVEFLVSFYNNEISEKSEIFDDQFSVERPDGSNFTLKIRSTKLEDSAMYFCASIEGGRDNEQFFGPGTRLTVL.

The J gene is TRBJ1-5, the V gene TRBV28; the D is unclear. The V and J ends lost 8 bases and 4 bases respectively, with 9 bases between them. The V gene's germline CDR1 is MDHEN and CDR2 SYDVKM. The CDR3 length is 12 residues. CDR3 bases: TGTGCCAGCCGTGTACTAAATCAGCCCCAGCATTTT. Translation: CASRVLNQPQHF. The variable domain in full, with the rest retrieved from reference TRBV28 and TRBJ1-5, is DVKVTQSSRYLVKRTGEKVFLECVQDMDHENMFWYRQDPGLGLRLIYFSYDVKMKEKGDIPEGYSVSREKKERFSLILESASTNQTSMYLCASRVLNQPQHFGDGTRLSIL.

The chain employs TRBV10-2 and TRBJ2-5, with unresolved D. Germline CDR1 is WSHSY and CDR2 is SAAADI. Trimming removed 5 bases at V and 1 base at J, with 8 bases between. This CDR3 is 13 amino acids long. CDR3 loop: CASSFQIQETQYF. The CDR3, as DNA: TGCGCCAGCAGTTTCCAGATCCAAGAGACCCAGTACTTC.

The chain joins TRBV20-1 to TRBJ2-5; D is undetermined. The CDR3 runs to 15 residues. The germline gives CDR1 DFQATT, CDR2 SNEGSKA (reference sequence). V lost 0 bases, J lost 5 bases, and 16 bases lay in between. This CDR3 is CSARDRLKDGETQYF. CDR3 nucleotide sequence: TGCAGTGCTAGAGATCGCTTAAAGGACGGGGAGACCCAGTACTTC.

This clonotype has only a few counts. V is TRBV5-1 and J is TRBJ2-1; no clear D. The CDR3 consists of 15 residues. The germline V gene encodes CDR1 SGHRS and CDR2 YFSETQ. The V gene lost 3 bases and the J gene lost 0 bases, with 10 bases spanning the gap. Here the CDR3 reads CASSSRLGSYNEQFF. CDR3 in DNA: TGCGCCAGCAGCTCCCGCCTGGGCTCCTACAATGAGCAGTTCTTC.

There are many counts of this clonotype. The CDR3 DNA follows: TGCAGCGTTGGGCTCCCGGGACAGGGGAATGGCTACACCTTC. This codes for CSVGLPGQGNGYTF. The chain recombines TRBV29-1 with TRBJ1-2, with 10 bases fitting TRBD1. There are 14 residues in the CDR3. The germline V gene encodes CDR1 SQVTM and CDR2 ANQGSEA. V shed 4 bases, J shed 6 bases, and the junction held 8 bases outside the gene matches.

This clonotype was observed at least ten times. The gene calls are TRBV20-1 and TRBJ1-2; 7 nucleotides agree with TRBD1. V lost 4 bases, J lost 4 bases, and 9 bases stayed unmatched. The germline gives CDR1 DFQATT, CDR2 SNEGSKA (reference sequence). The length of the CDR3 is 14 residues. The CDR3 DNA follows: TGCAGTGCTAAGTTGGCAGGGGGAGTCTATGGCTACACCTTC. As protein: CSAKLAGGVYGYTF.

The chain couples TRBV5-6 to TRBJ1-1, with D unclear. The CDR3 spans 15 residues. Germline CDR1 and CDR2: SGHDT and YYEEEE. Deletions cut 2 bases from V and 0 bases from J, with 11 bases between. For the CDR3, the DNA is TGTGCCAGCAGCTTAGGACGGGAGATGAACACTGAAGCTTTCTTT. Its protein product is CASSLGREMNTEAFF.

The V call is TRBV2, the J call TRBJ2-1, with D tentatively TRBD1 (5 bases). CDR3 length equals 16 residues. V lost 5 bases, J lost 0 bases, and 14 bases lay in between. The germline V gene encodes CDR1 SNHLY and CDR2 FYNNEI. DNA for the CDR3: TGTGCCAGCAGTCGACAGAACCTTATCTCCTACAATGAGCAGTTCTTC. It codes for CASSRQNLISYNEQFF.

The chain is built from TRBV20-1 and TRBJ2-3, with 9 bases lining up with TRBD1. Germline CDR1 reads DFQATT; CDR2 reads SNEGSKA (reference sequence). The CDR3 runs 15 residues. Germline trimming cut 5 bases from V and 10 bases from J; bases unmatched to any gene: 16. In DNA form, the CDR3 reads TGCAGTGCTCCAGGGGGGACAGGGTCTTCCTGGGCGCAGTATTTT. It specifies CSAPGGTGSSWAQYF.

This clonotype was seen a few times. V gene TRBV12-3 or TRBV12-4 combines with J gene TRBJ1-4; 7 bases are shared with TRBD1. V lost 3 bases and J lost 3; bases outside the gene matches: 1. This CDR3 region has 14 residues. As DNA, the CDR3 is TGTGCCAGCAGTTTCGGGACAGCTAATGAAAAACTGTTTTTT. Translated, it gives CASSFGTANEKLFF.